Sequencing of this TCR beta chain was carried out in a study of radiation and T cells in renal cell carcinoma. In the study overall: Nephrectomy followed 15 Gy stereotactic body radiation by 4 weeks.

Study results and limitations: In blood, top tumor clones expanded by 2 weeks, shrinking by 4. Pretreatment tumor biopsies were lacking, so baseline clonotypes are unknown.

V dropped 9 bases and J dropped 2; count of bases not matched to a gene: 6. This CDR3 has 13 residues. CDR1 is ENHRY and CDR2 is SYGVKD in the germline V gene. Of note for this clone: The antigen is undetermined.

Here immunoSEQ multiplex PCR was the method, and the copy in TCRdb shows in-frame clones only, minus some. The sample holds about 140,000 clones, around 78% seen once. Time point defined: baseline pretreatment blood. Treatment reported: 15 Gy SBRT to primary tumor, nephrectomy 4 weeks later. The patient's renal cell carcinoma had clear cell pathology. Material: blood, obtained from a patient whose treatment included radiotherapy and nephrectomy. The gene calls are TRBV10-3 and TRBJ2-5; 7 bases map to TRBD1. This clonotype was obtained from a woman aged 45-65 years with renal cell carcinoma. The CDR3 DNA reads TGTGCCATTAACTCGGACAGGCAAGAGACCCAGTACTTC. Protein product: CAINSDRQETQYF.